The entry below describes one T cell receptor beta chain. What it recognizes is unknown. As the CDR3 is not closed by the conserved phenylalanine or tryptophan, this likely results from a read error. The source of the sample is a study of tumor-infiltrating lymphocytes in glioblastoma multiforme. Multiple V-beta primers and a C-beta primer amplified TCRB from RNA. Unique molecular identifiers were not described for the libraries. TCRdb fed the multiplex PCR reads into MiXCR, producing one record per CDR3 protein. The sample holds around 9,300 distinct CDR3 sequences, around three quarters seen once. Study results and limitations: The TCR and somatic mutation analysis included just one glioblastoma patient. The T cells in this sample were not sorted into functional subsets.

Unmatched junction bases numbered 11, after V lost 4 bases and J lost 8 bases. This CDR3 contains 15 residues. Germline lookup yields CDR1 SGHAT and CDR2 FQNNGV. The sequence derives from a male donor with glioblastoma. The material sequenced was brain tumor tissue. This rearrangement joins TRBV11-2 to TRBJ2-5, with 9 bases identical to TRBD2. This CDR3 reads CASSSSGTGKGTQYV. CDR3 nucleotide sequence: TGTGCCAGCAGCTCTAGCGGGACCGGCAAAGGAACCCAGTACGTC.